The rows below give T cell receptor beta chains drawn from one sample of a study of blood T cell repertoires in COVID-19. Clones were sequenced by immunoSEQ multiplex PCR, and TCRdb holds only the in-frame ones, with some missing. This sample has over 85,000 clones, with approximately 70% found just once. Sequenced input: peripheral blood. Receptors originate from a woman aged 55-75 years with acute or convalescent COVID-19. Each CDR3 is given with its conserved first and last residue.

TRBV11-3	TRBJ1-1	CASSSTGRTEAFF
TRBV15	TRBJ1-1	CATSRDEGWVTEAFF
TRBV5-8	TRBJ2-7	CASSQLTGGQVEQYF
TRBV6-2/TRBV6-3	TRBJ2-7	CASSYSTQGDFSPHEQYF
TRBV12-5	TRBJ2-7	CASGALAGGRQYF
TRBV10-3	TRBJ2-7	CAISVGQGAGEQYF
TRBV15	TRBJ2-2	CATSRESGELFF
TRBV28	TRBJ1-6	CASRTRDSNNSPLHF
TRBV7-8	TRBJ1-6	CASSQDRGIYNSPLHF
TRBV7-6	TRBJ2-1	CASSQQGWGSYNEQFF
TRBV23-1	TRBJ1-5	CASSHRTNQPQHF
TRBV6-6	TRBJ2-2	CASSPGQGRTPTGELFF
TRBV10-3	TRBJ1-5	CAISGQRGGQPQHF
TRBV24-1	TRBJ1-2	CATSDFGTEHGYTF
TRBV30	TRBJ1-2	CAWTGGQGYGYTF
TRBV7-9	TRBJ1-1	CASSPLGKVTEAFF
TRBV19	TRBJ2-1	CASSYIRDRGALISYNEQFF
TRBV6-1	TRBJ1-5	CASSEAGGTQHF
TRBV28	TRBJ1-1	CASSFGGGVITEAFF
TRBV6-5	TRBJ2-3	CATGVRGATDTQYF
TRBV25-1	TRBJ1-1	CASTRTGTGVAEAFF
TRBV6-5	TRBJ1-1	CASRRSPGRTEAFF
TRBV6-1	TRBJ1-5	CASSDEGGRNQPQHF
TRBV24-1	TRBJ1-4	CATSDPTGGPGKLFF
TRBV7-6	TRBJ2-5	CASSLSGARETQYF
TRBV19	TRBJ1-1	CASSTGLMNTEAFF
TRBV7-9	TRBJ1-4	CASSLASGLEEKLFF
TRBV30	TRBJ1-1	CAWSRNRLRDRTINTEAFF
TRBV11-2	TRBJ2-1	CASSFGRQAGLGEQFF
TRBV6-5	TRBJ1-2	CASSYYGSDRDGYTF
TRBV10-3	TRBJ1-2	CAISDRDRDYGYTF
TRBV4-1	TRBJ2-6	CASSQDRGTSGANVLTF
TRBV5-1	TRBJ2-3	CASSFGRGLRTDTQYF
TRBV19	TRBJ1-5	CASSGDRGQPQHF
TRBV5-4	TRBJ2-6	CASSLGGRSGANVLTF
TRBV6-4	TRBJ2-7	CASRVSGQGDPYEQYF
TRBV30	TRBJ1-1	CAWSAPGGTGPEAFF
TRBV5-4	TRBJ2-5	CASKEGGLETQYF
TRBV10-2	TRBJ1-1	CASRALQGQGSEAFF
TRBV2	TRBJ1-2	CASSGQSYYGYTF
TRBV27	TRBJ2-6	CASSLTYSGANVLTF